This TCR beta chain was identified during a study of cytomegalovirus exposure and HLA in healthy donors. Sequencing was performed with immunoSEQ multiplex PCR; in TCRdb, only in-frame clones are kept and a portion is missing. The table shows 300,000 to 400,000 clones, with over 75% occurring only once. This TCR was recovered from a young man in good health and CMV-seronegative. The sample taken for sequencing was PBMCs.

Here the CDR3 reads CSVTGHTDTQYF. The CDR3 DNA follows: TGCAGCGTTACTGGGCACACAGATACGCAGTATTTT. This chain uses TRBV29-1 with TRBJ2-3; D not resolved. V lost 5 bases and J lost 2, with 8 bases in between. Germline V gene lookup returns CDR1 SQVTM and CDR2 ANQGSEA. The CDR3 length is 12 residues.